The TCR beta chain under discussion was sequenced for a study of OX40 agonist ivuxolimab in advanced cancers. Findings of the study overall: Average numbers of expanded clones were greater in CD8+ T cells than in CD4+. Partly responding patients at 0.1-3.0 mg/kg showed some of the smallest clonal expansion. Expanded peripheral T-cell antigen specificity went undetermined.

Assay used: immunoSEQ multiplex PCR; TCRdb lists only in-frame clones, some missing. The repertoire consists of about 59,000 clones, with around 86% occurring once and the leading ten covering around 0.4%. CDR3 length equals 12 residues. The germline V and J ends were trimmed by 2 bases and 6 bases, with 7 bases remaining between them. Germline loops: CDR1 MNHEY, CDR2 SVGAGI. Comments on this clone: Antigen: not known.

No patient had autoimmune disease or received systemic immunosuppression. The sample in question was CD4+ or CD8+ T cells sorted from blood, obtained in a trial of the OX40 agonist ivuxolimab. The sequence came from an adult with an advanced solid tumor such as melanoma, head and neck, liver or kidney cancer. The chain couples TRBV6-5 to TRBJ1-1; D gene unclear. CDR3 coding DNA: TGTGCCAGCAGTTACACAGCTGCTGAAGCTTTCTTT. It encodes CASSYTAAEAFF.